Following are 8 T cell receptor beta chains from one sample sequenced in a study of shared clonotypes between healthy human individuals. TCRdb's table, derived via immunoSEQ multiplex PCR, lists solely in-frame clones and lacks some. The table includes roughly 2 million clones, 95% detected once. The sequenced sample was naive CD4+ T cells sorted from blood. This sample's subset: CD45RA+ positively selected. These TCRs come from a man younger than 30 in good health.

This sequence joins TRBV5-5 and TRBJ2-5; tentative D call: TRBD1 (6 bases). V lost 3 bases and J lost 0, with 15 bases in between. Germline lookup yields CDR1 SGHKS and CDR2 YYEKEE (reference sequence). The CDR3 runs to 16 residues. CDR3 protein: CASSWDKGRHQETQYF. The DNA for the CDR3 is TGTGCCAGCAGCTGGGACAAGGGACGGCACCAAGAGACCCAGTACTTC.

The chain joins TRBV14 to TRBJ1-6; D gene uncertain. Trimming removed 6 bases at V and 11 bases at J, with 11 bases between. The germline CDR1 and CDR2 sequences are SGHDN and FVKESK. The CDR3 covers 12 residues. The CDR3 nucleotides are TGTGCCAGCAGTGTAATGGGAGCACCCCTCCACTTT. Translating it yields CASSVMGAPLHF.

This chain uses TRBV10-3 with TRBJ1-1; the D is unclear. Between the trimmed V and J ends, which lost 3 bases and 1 base, there was a span of 12 bases. Germline CDR1 and CDR2: ENHRY and SYGVKD. The CDR3 length is 15 residues. The CDR3 DNA reads as TGTGCCATCAGTGAAGGGAACGGGAAGAACACTGAAGCTTTCTTT. This sequence encodes CAISEGNGKNTEAFF.

The chain employs TRBV7-9 and TRBJ2-5; the D gene is possibly TRBD1 (6 bases). Germline CDR1 reads SEHNR; CDR2 reads FQNEAQ (reference sequence). Trimming pared 6 bases from V and 5 bases from J, leaving 25 bases between. CDR3 length equals 17 residues. In DNA, the CDR3 is TGTGCCAGCAGTTGGGGTCGGGACAAGGGGATTCCGGAGACCCAGTACTTC. Translation gives CASSWGRDKGIPETQYF.

The genes are TRBV5-4 and TRBJ2-3; no reliable D call. CDR1 SGHNT and CDR2 YYREEE come from the germline V gene (reference sequence). Trimming shortened V by 5 bases and J by 3 bases, and 10 bases separated the two germline ends. CDR3 length: 13 amino acids. This CDR3 reads CASRDAPTDTQYF. CDR3 DNA: TGTGCCAGCAGGGACGCCCCGACAGATACGCAGTATTTT.

This clone was found a few times. Other nucleotide sequences from this sample produce the same CDR3. The J gene is TRBJ1-2, the V gene TRBV29-1, with unresolved D. Germline V gene lookup returns CDR1 SQVTM and CDR2 ANQGSEA. This CDR3 region has 11 residues. V lost 4 bases, J lost 2 bases, and 5 bases lay in between. CDR3 in DNA: TGCAGCGTTGCACAGAACTATGGCTACACCTTC. Encoded protein: CSVAQNYGYTF.

The chain uses TRBV19 and TRBJ1-6; D unclear. CDR1 and CDR2 (germline): LNHDA, SQIVND (reference sequence). Trimming shortened V by 2 bases and J by 9 bases, and 5 bases separated the two germline ends. The CDR3 runs 12 residues. The CDR3 DNA sequence: TGTGCCAGTAGTATACAGCGTTCACCCCTCCACTTT. Translation gives CASSIQRSPLHF.

The J gene is TRBJ2-7, the V gene TRBV27; possibly TRBD2 for D (6 bases). V gave up 5 bases and J gave up 7 bases, with 15 bases separating them. The CDR3 consists of 13 residues. The V gene's germline CDR1 is MNHEY and CDR2 SMNVEV (reference sequence). CDR3 nucleotides: TGTGCCAGCAGTCCCGGCCGACTAGGGGAGCAGTACTTC. The encoded protein is CASSPGRLGEQYF.